The TCR beta chain described here comes from a study of metastatic and nonmetastatic thyroid tumors. No patient had received any treatment before thyroid surgery. J lost 7 bases, V lost 5 bases, and 4 bases had no gene match. The germline V gene has CDR1 DFQATT and CDR2 SNEGSKA (reference sequence). This CDR3 comprises 12 residues. Via MiXCR, TCRdb re-called the PCR reads. The sample has about 14,000 clones, 30% to 35% seen once; the top ten hold about a quarter. This rearrangement joins TRBV20-1 to TRBJ2-1; 8 nucleotides align to TRBD1. The source is a female donor with papillary thyroid cancer or a benign thyroid nodule (not recorded which). Some clones in this sample may be carry-over from other donors' samples. Material: tumor tissue. The CDR3 here is CSAGRQGNEQFF. The CDR3 DNA sequence: TGCAGTGCTGGACGACAGGGGAATGAGCAGTTCTTC.